The clone carrying this T cell receptor (beta chain) appeared many times. What it binds is unknown. Unique molecular identifiers were used in preparing the TCRbeta library. In TCRdb, the PCR reads were re-called with MiXCR into one record per CDR3 protein. The table includes over 200,000 distinct CDR3 sequences, approximately 10% detected once. CDR1 SGHTA and CDR2 FQGTGA come from the germline V gene. The V and J ends lost 5 bases and 5 bases respectively, with 9 bases between them. The CDR3 length is 13 residues. This specimen belongs to a study of T-cell reconstitution after alpha-beta-depleted transplantation in children. Overall study findings and caveats: After transplant, at about two months, alpha-beta T cells were reportedly derived from several hundred expanded graft clones. The study traced high day-60 TCRbeta diversity in some patients to surviving recipient T cells and thymic progenitors. When one year had passed after transplant, most T-cell counts and diversity came from newly produced T cells.

The sequence was obtained from a child younger than two with acute myeloid leukemia, due to receive a stem cell transplant. The sequencing here drew on PBMCs, taken before TCRalphabeta/CD19-depleted stem cell transplant. V and J are TRBV7-3 and TRBJ2-2, with a tentative D call TRBD1 (5 bases). The CDR3 spells CASSPTVTGELFF. DNA for the CDR3: TGTGCCAGCAGCCCGACAGTAACCGGGGAGCTGTTTTTT. Supplemented by reference TRBV7-3 and TRBJ2-2, the full variable domain reads GAGVSQTPSNKVTEKGKYVELRCDPISGHTALYWYRQSLGQGPEFLIYFQGTGAADDSGLPNDRFFAVRPEGSVSTLKIQRTERGDSAVYLCASSPTVTGELFFGEGSRLTVL.